This T cell receptor beta chain was observed in a study of blood T cell repertoires in COVID-19. CDR1 and CDR2 (germline): SGDLS, YYNGEE. V lost 0 bases to trimming and J lost 2 bases, with 8 bases between them. The CDR3 length is 14 residues. Method: immunoSEQ multiplex PCR; TCRdb's copy keeps in-frame clones and lacks some. The sample comprises almost 200,000 clones, about 90% of which are singletons, and over 7% rests with the top ten. The rearrangement uses TRBV9 and TRBJ1-2, with D perhaps TRBD1 (6 bases). The sequence was obtained from a woman under 30 who had recovered from COVID-19. The sequencing sample was made of PBMCs or T cells enriched from blood (not recorded which). Here the CDR3 reads CASSVERGNYGYTF. Here the CDR3 DNA reads TGTGCCAGCAGCGTAGAGAGGGGGAACTATGGCTACACCTTC.